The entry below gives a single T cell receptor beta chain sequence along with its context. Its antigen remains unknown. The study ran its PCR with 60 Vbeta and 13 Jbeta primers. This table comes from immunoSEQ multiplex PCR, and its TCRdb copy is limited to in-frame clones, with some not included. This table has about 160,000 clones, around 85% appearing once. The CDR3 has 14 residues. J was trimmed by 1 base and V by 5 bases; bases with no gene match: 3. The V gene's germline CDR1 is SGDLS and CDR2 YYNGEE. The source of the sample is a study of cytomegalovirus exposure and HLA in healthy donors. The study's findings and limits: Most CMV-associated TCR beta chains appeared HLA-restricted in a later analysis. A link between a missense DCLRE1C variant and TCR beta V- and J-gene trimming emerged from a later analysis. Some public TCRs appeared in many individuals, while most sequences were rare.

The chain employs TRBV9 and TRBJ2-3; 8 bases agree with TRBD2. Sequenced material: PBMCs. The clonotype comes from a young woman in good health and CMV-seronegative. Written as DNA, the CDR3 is TGTGCCAGCAGTGCAGCGGGGGGCACAGATACGCAGTATTTT. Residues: CASSAAGGTDTQYF.